In its sample, the clone carrying this TCR beta chain was seen once. Profiled with immunoSEQ multiplex PCR; TCRdb holds only in-frame clones, not every one. The sample yields 180,000 or so clones, 70% to 90% seen once. The CDR3 contains 16 residues. The germline V gene encodes CDR1 LNHDA and CDR2 SQIVND (reference sequence). V lost 1 base to trimming and J lost 5 bases; unmatched junction nucleotides: 10. These data come from a study of blood T cell repertoires in COVID-19. J is TRBJ2-7 and V is TRBV19; 8 positions match TRBD1. Specimen: peripheral blood. This sequence was found in a woman older than 75 with acute or convalescent COVID-19. CDR3 in DNA: TGTGCCAGTAGTATAGGCCAGGGGGCAGGGTCGCACGAGCAGTACTTC. Protein: CASSIGQGAGSHEQYF.